The clone carrying this TCR beta chain was seen ten or more times. As an off-target read in a library built for alpha chains, this beta chain has a frequency of little significance. The CDR3 consists of 14 residues. V shed 4 bases and J 0 bases; nucleotides not matched to a gene: 3. Germline assignment: CDR1 ENHRY and CDR2 SYGVKD. The sample's time point: sample taken at primary tumor resection. Unsorted whole RNA from tumor, nontumor lung or frozen PBMC underwent sequencing. This sample was included in a study of spatial heterogeneity in lung cancer. A unique molecular identifier was carried by every single TCR cDNA molecule. TCRdb fed the 5' RACE reads into MiXCR, producing one record per CDR3 protein. Here the sample spans 9,500 to 15,000 distinct CDR3 sequences, 6.2% being singletons.

This clonotype was sampled from a male donor with early-stage non-small cell lung cancer. This material consisted of normal lung tissue next to the tumor, taken at surgery. The rearrangement uses TRBV10-3 and TRBJ2-7; TRBD1 agrees at 7 bases. The CDR3 sequence is CAISAGQSSYEQYF. In DNA, the CDR3 is TGTGCCATCAGTGCGGGACAGAGCTCCTACGAGCAGTACTTC.